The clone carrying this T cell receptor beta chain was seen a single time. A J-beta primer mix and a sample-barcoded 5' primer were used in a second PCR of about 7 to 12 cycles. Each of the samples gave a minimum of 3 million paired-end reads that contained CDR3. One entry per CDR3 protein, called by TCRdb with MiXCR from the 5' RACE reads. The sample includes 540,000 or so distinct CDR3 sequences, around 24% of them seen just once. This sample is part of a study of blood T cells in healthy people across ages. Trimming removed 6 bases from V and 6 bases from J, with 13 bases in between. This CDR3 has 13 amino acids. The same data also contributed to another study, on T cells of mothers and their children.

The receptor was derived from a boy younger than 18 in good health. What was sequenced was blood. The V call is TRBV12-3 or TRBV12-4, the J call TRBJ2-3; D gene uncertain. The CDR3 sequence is CASSPRWLDTQYF. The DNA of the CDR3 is TGTGCCAGCAGCCCCCGCTGGTTGGATACGCAGTATTTT.